This is a list of T cell receptor beta chains from one sample in a study of metastatic and nonmetastatic thyroid tumors. TCRdb reanalyzed the PCR reads with MiXCR. The sample shows some 30,000 clones, roughly a third of them seen only once. Sequencing was done on a sample of tumor tissue. These receptors came from a female donor with papillary thyroid cancer or a benign thyroid nodule (not recorded which). Some clones in this sample may be carry-over from other donors' samples. Both conserved end residues are part of each CDR3. The D gene is left open where the match is weak. Clone size appears in some rows only: once, few, many, or a class for an expanded clone.

>TRBD2|.|TRBJ2-7|TRBV20-1
CSASPSSGSANEQYF
TGCAGTGCTAGCCCAAGTAGCGGGAGTGCAAACGAGCAGTACTTC
>.|.|TRBJ1-5|TRBV12-3/TRBV12-4
CASSFKSSEQPQHF
TGTGCCAGCAGTTTTAAAAGTAGCGAACAGCCCCAGCATTTT
>.|.|TRBJ2-1|TRBV5-1
CASSPGLHSYNEQFF
TGCGCCAGCAGCCCCGGACTCCACTCCTACAATGAGCAGTTCTTC
>TRBD2|many|TRBJ2-7|TRBV20-1
CSAGPSGSDEQYF
TGCAGTGCTGGACCTAGCGGGAGTGACGAGCAGTACTTC
>.|few|TRBJ2-6|TRBV12-3/TRBV12-4
CASSPINSGANVLTF
TGTGCCAGCAGTCCAATCAACTCTGGGGCCAACGTCCTGACTTTC
>.|.|TRBJ2-2|TRBV3-1
CASSQAVGTGELFF
TGTGCCAGCAGCCAAGCGGTAGGAACCGGGGAGCTGTTTTTT
>TRBD2|.|TRBJ2-1|TRBV20-1
CSARGLPSGRSYNEQFF
TGCAGTGCTAGAGGTCTCCCTAGCGGGAGATCCTACAATGAGCAGTTCTTC
>TRBD1|few|TRBJ2-7|TRBV6-6
CASSWPGQGRLEQYF
TGTGCCAGCAGTTGGCCGGGACAGGGGAGACTCGAGCAGTACTTC
>TRBD1|many|TRBJ1-6|TRBV10-3
CAISEGTGTNSPLHF
TGTGCCATCAGTGAGGGGACAGGGACTAATTCACCCCTCCACTTT
>.|.|TRBJ2-7|TRBV12-3/TRBV12-4
CASSLRGYEQYF
TGTGCCAGCAGTTTACGGGGCTACGAGCAGTACTTC
>.|.|TRBJ2-3|TRBV6-1
CASHPGEGGRTQYF
TGTGCCAGCCATCCGGGAGAGGGGGGCCGTACGCAGTATTTT
>.|.|TRBJ1-2|TRBV19
CASSSSGQNYGYTF
TGTGCCAGTAGTAGTTCCGGACAGAACTATGGCTACACCTTC
>.|few|TRBJ2-7|TRBV4-1
CASSQDARTRGIYEQYF
TGCGCCAGCAGCCAAGACGCCAGGACACGAGGAATCTACGAGCAGTACTTC
>.|.|TRBJ2-2|TRBV5-1
CASSLQPGELFF
TGCGCCAGCAGCTTGCAGCCCGGGGAGCTGTTTTTT
>.|.|TRBJ2-7|TRBV20-1
CSARTQGGQYEQYF
TGCAGTGCTAGAACTCAGGGGGGACAGTACGAGCAGTACTTC
>TRBD1|few|TRBJ1-2|TRBV6-2/TRBV6-3
CASSLTRTGSGGYTF
TGTGCCAGCAGTCTAACTCGGACAGGGAGCGGCGGCTACACCTTC
>TRBD2|once|TRBJ2-2|TRBV20-1
CSASSSGGTTGELFF
TGCAGTGCTAGCTCTAGCGGGGGAACCACCGGGGAGCTGTTTTTT
>.|.|TRBJ2-1|TRBV6-1
CASSDGGYNEQFF
TGTGCCAGCAGTGATGGGGGATACAATGAGCAGTTCTTC
>TRBD2|.|TRBJ2-1|TRBV27
CASSLSNSGSKDEQFF
TGTGCCAGCAGTTTATCAAATAGCGGGAGTAAGGATGAGCAGTTCTTC
>.|few|TRBJ2-2|TRBV11-3
CASSLKAYTGELFF
TGTGCCAGCAGCTTAAAGGCCTACACCGGGGAGCTGTTTTTT
>.|once|TRBJ2-1|TRBV5-1
CASSFTDEQFF
TGCGCCAGCAGCTTTACCGATGAGCAGTTCTTC
>.|.|TRBJ2-2|TRBV20-1
CSAGLHSNTGELFF
TGCAGTGCGGGACTTCACTCGAACACCGGGGAGCTGTTTTTT
>.|.|TRBJ2-7|TRBV11-2
CASSFGPSYEQYF
TGTGCCAGCAGCTTTGGGCCGAGCTACGAGCAGTACTTC
>.|few|TRBJ1-6|TRBV6-5
CASSSLGPPLHF
TGTGCCAGCAGTTCCTTGGGTCCACCCCTCCACTTT
>.|.|TRBJ2-3|TRBV6-2/TRBV6-3
CASSGQPYTDTQYF
TGTGCCAGCAGCGGACAGCCATACACAGATACGCAGTATTTT
>TRBD1|.|TRBJ1-2|TRBV28
CASRTREIGGSYGYTF
TGTGCCAGCAGGACTAGAGAGATAGGGGGCAGCTATGGCTACACCTTC
>.|.|TRBJ1-2|TRBV20-1
CSASANRVYGYTF
TGCAGTGCCTCAGCCAACAGGGTCTATGGCTACACCTTC
>TRBD2|.|TRBJ2-7|TRBV7-3
CASSQGAGGFYEQYF
TGTGCCAGCAGCCAAGGGGCGGGAGGTTTCTACGAGCAGTACTTC
>.|few|TRBJ1-1|TRBV6-2/TRBV6-3
CASSPPTEHTEAFF
TGTGCCAGCAGTCCCCCAACGGAACACACTGAAGCTTTCTTT
>.|.|TRBJ1-3|TRBV6-1
CASNGFSGNTIYF
TGTGCCAGCAATGGGTTCTCTGGAAACACCATATATTTT
>TRBD1|.|TRBJ1-2|TRBV20-1
CSARGWTGGPGNYGYTF
TGCAGTGCTAGAGGCTGGACAGGGGGCCCAGGAAACTATGGCTACACCTTC
>TRBD2|few|TRBJ2-1|TRBV6-1
CASSGGSGGTYNEQFF
TGTGCCAGCAGTGGGGGTAGCGGGGGAACCTACAATGAGCAGTTCTTC
>.|.|TRBJ2-7|TRBV9
CASSVAGTATYEQYF
TGTGCCAGCAGCGTAGCGGGGACGGCTACCTACGAGCAGTACTTC
>.|few|TRBJ2-7|TRBV28
CASSPMTFQRYEQYF
TGTGCCAGCAGTCCGATGACCTTCCAACGCTACGAGCAGTACTTC
>.|.|TRBJ2-7|TRBV12-3/TRBV12-4
CASSLQGGPYEQYF
TGTGCCAGCAGTCTTCAGGGGGGCCCGTACGAACAGTACTTC
>TRBD2|few|TRBJ2-3|TRBV24-1
CATSDWGLASTGDADTQYF
TGTGCCACCAGTGATTGGGGACTAGCTTCGACGGGCGATGCAGATACGCAGTATTTT
>TRBD1|few|TRBJ1-2|TRBV6-2/TRBV6-3
CASRRDRLGGYTF
TGTGCCAGCAGACGGGACAGGTTGGGTGGCTACACCTTC
>.|few|TRBJ2-2|TRBV6-1
CATLNMWTGELFF
TGTGCCACCCTAAATATGTGGACCGGGGAGCTGTTTTTT
>.|few|TRBJ1-5|TRBV19
CASSMGHARPQHF
TGTGCCAGCAGTATGGGTCATGCTCGGCCCCAGCATTTT
>.|once|TRBJ2-7|TRBV20-1
CSARGGLEQYF
TGCAGTGCTAGAGGCGGACTTGAGCAGTACTTC
>.|.|TRBJ2-7|TRBV3-1
CASRTGPSYGQYF
TGTGCCAGCCGAACAGGGCCGTCCTACGGGCAGTACTTC
>TRBD2|.|TRBJ2-7|TRBV15
CATSRAGLAGGYEQYF
TGTGCCACCAGCAGGGCGGGACTAGCGGGAGGTTACGAGCAGTACTTC
>.|few|TRBJ1-2|TRBV12-5
CASGPNRELGYGYTF
TGTGCTAGTGGTCCGAACAGGGAGCTGGGCTATGGCTACACCTTC
>.|few|TRBJ2-1|TRBV6-2/TRBV6-3
CASSYTYNEQFF
TGTGCCAGCAGTTATACCTACAATGAGCAGTTCTTC
>.|.|TRBJ1-1|TRBV2
CASRARAMNTEAFF
TGTGCCAGCAGGGCGCGGGCCATGAACACTGAAGCTTTCTTT
>.|medium-sized|TRBJ2-7|TRBV14
CASSQVSYEQYF
TGTGCCAGCAGCCAAGTGAGCTACGAGCAGTACTTC
>.|few|TRBJ2-7|TRBV19
CASSISQGGGGEQYF
TGTGCCAGTAGCATTTCTCAGGGGGGCGGTGGAGAGCAGTACTTC
>TRBD2|.|TRBJ2-5|TRBV5-1
CASSLLGTSGRSGETQYF
TGCGCCAGCAGCTTGTTGGGGACTAGCGGCCGAAGCGGGGAGACCCAGTACTTC
>.|few|TRBJ2-1|TRBV6-5
CASSYARGDEQFF
TGTGCCAGCAGTTACGCCAGGGGGGATGAGCAGTTCTTC
>.|.|TRBJ2-2|TRBV9
CASSVESGYTGELFF
TGTGCCAGCAGCGTAGAATCCGGATACACCGGGGAGCTGTTTTTT
>.|.|TRBJ2-3|TRBV5-1
CASSLGGSSRTDTQYF
TGCGCCAGCAGCTTGGGAGGGTCTAGCAGGACAGATACGCAGTATTTT
>TRBD1|few|TRBJ1-2|TRBV6-5
CASSWDRGLGYTF
TGTGCCAGCAGTTGGGACAGGGGGCTTGGCTACACCTTC
>.|.|TRBJ2-1|TRBV20-1
CSALGGLAAWDEQFF
TGCAGTGCCCTCGGGGGGCTAGCGGCTTGGGATGAGCAGTTCTTC
>TRBD1|once|TRBJ1-2|TRBV9
CASSQGQGNGYTF
TGTGCCAGCAGCCAGGGACAGGGGAATGGCTACACCTTC
>.|.|TRBJ2-7|TRBV6-1
CASSEIVTLAYEQYF
TGTGCCAGCAGTGAAATAGTCACCCTCGCCTACGAGCAGTACTTC
>.|few|TRBJ2-7|TRBV19
CASGRSRMTYEQYF
TGTGCCAGTGGTAGGTCCCGCATGACCTACGAGCAGTACTTC
>.|.|TRBJ2-3|TRBV6-5
CASSSYTPDDDTQYF
TGTGCCAGCAGTTCTTACACCCCAGATGACGATACGCAGTATTTT